A single sample is the source of the 28 T cell receptor beta chains below, sequenced in a study of response to subunit inactivated influenza vaccine. TCRdb re-derived calls from the RT-PCR reads in MiXCR, one entry per CDR3 protein. The repertoire has 750,000 to 850,000 distinct CDR3 sequences, roughly 18% of them found once; the top ten carry 11%. This specimen consisted of PBMCs from blood, obtained around 5 days after vaccination. The receptor source for this set is a man aged 50 or older who received an inactivated influenza vaccine.

The rearrangement joins TRBV6-5 to TRBJ2-2; 16 bases align to TRBD2. Per germline, CDR1 MNHEY and CDR2 SVGAGI. J lost 5 bases, V lost 2 bases, and 2 bases had no gene match. CDR3 length: 17 residues. CDR3 loop: CASSYPGLAGGTGELFF. CDR3 bases: TGTGCCAGCAGTTACCCGGGACTAGCGGGAGGGACCGGGGAGCTGTTTTTT.

The J gene is TRBJ2-2, the V gene TRBV20-1; D possibly corresponds to TRBD2 (6 bases). The germline V and J ends were trimmed by 2 bases and 1 base, with 14 bases remaining between them. The CDR3 consists of 16 residues. Germline V gives CDR1 DFQATT, CDR2 SNEGSKA (reference sequence). The CDR3 protein is CSARRRGLQNTGELFF. The CDR3 DNA reads as TGCAGTGCTAGACGAAGGGGACTTCAGAACACCGGGGAGCTGTTTTTT.

This clonotype was counted only a few times. The rearrangement joins TRBV20-1 to TRBJ1-2; the match to TRBD1 covers 10 bases. The V gene's germline CDR1 is DFQATT and CDR2 SNEGSKA (reference sequence). The CDR3 spans 13 residues. The junction had 6 bases not matched to a gene; V was cut back by 5 bases and J by 6 bases. The CDR3 reads CSAPGQGIHGYTF. DNA of the CDR3: TGCAGTGCTCCGGGACAGGGGATCCATGGCTACACCTTC.

This clonotype was counted between two and nine times. The chain couples TRBV20-1 to TRBJ2-7; the match to TRBD2 covers 10 bases. This CDR3 spans 15 amino acids. Trimming took 3 bases from V and 3 from J; bases not matched to a gene: 8. Germline lookup yields CDR1 DFQATT and CDR2 SNEGSKA (reference sequence). CDR3 region: CSASSASGGVYEQYF. In nucleotides, the CDR3 is TGCAGTGCTAGTTCGGCTAGCGGGGGAGTCTACGAGCAGTACTTC.

V usage is TRBV6-5 and J usage is TRBJ1-6, with D possibly being TRBD1 (6 bases). Looked up from germline, CDR1 is MNHEY and CDR2 is SVGAGI. The CDR3 extends over 16 amino acids. V was clipped by 0 bases and J by 7 bases, with 13 bases between them. CDR3 nucleotide sequence: TGTGCCAGCAGTTACTCGATGTGGAGGGGGAATTCACCCCTCCACTTT. Translating gives CASSYSMWRGNSPLHF.

J is TRBJ2-6 and V is TRBV20-1; no definite D call. V lost 3 bases and J 2 bases, leaving 2 bases between the germline ends. This CDR3 has 12 residues. Germline CDR1 reads DFQATT; CDR2 reads SNEGSKA (reference sequence). The CDR3 sequence: CSARPGANVLTF. The DNA of the CDR3 is TGCAGTGCTAGGCCTGGGGCCAACGTCCTGACTTTC.

The V call is TRBV24-1, the J call TRBJ1-4, with D tentatively TRBD1 (6 bases). Trimming stripped 3 bases from V and 10 bases from J, with 8 bases between. The CDR3 contains 12 residues. The germline CDR1 and CDR2 sequences are KGHDR and SFDVKD. The CDR3 sequence is CATSDDRRKLFF. Here the CDR3 DNA reads TGTGCCACCAGTGATGACAGGAGAAAACTGTTTTTT.

The V gene is TRBV4-3, the J gene TRBJ2-4, with D possibly TRBD1 on 6 matching bases. There are 17 residues in the CDR3. In germline, CDR1 is LGHNA, CDR2 YSLEER. V was cut by 0 bases and J by 8 bases, with 20 bases left in between. DNA of the CDR3: TGCGCCAGCAGCCAAGATTGGGGGCAGAGGCGGGTCGACATTCAGTACTTC. It is translated as CASSQDWGQRRVDIQYF.

On this clonotype itself: Its ends do not fully match the called genes, so a read error is possible. V is TRBV7-2 and J is TRBJ2-7, with 8 bases aligning to TRBD2. The length of the CDR3 is 14 residues. CDR1 SGHTA and CDR2 FQGNSA come from the germline V gene. In DNA, the CDR3 is TGTGCCAGCAGCGTAGCGGGACTCGGCTACGAGCAGTACTTC. Translation gives CASSVAGLGYEQYF.

This clonotype was seen a handful of times. The chain joins TRBV15 to TRBJ2-1; 11 bases are a match to TRBD2. J gave up 5 bases and V 3 bases, and 6 bases lay outside the gene matches. CDR3 size: 16 residues. The germline V gene has CDR1 LNHNV and CDR2 YYDKDF (reference sequence). The CDR3 loop reads CATSSGLAGGNNEQFF. The CDR3 coding sequence is TGTGCCACCAGCAGCGGTCTAGCGGGGGGAAACAATGAGCAGTTCTTC.

V and J are TRBV20-1 and TRBJ2-2, with 7 bases lining up with TRBD1. Germline values: CDR1 DFQATT, CDR2 SNEGSKA (reference sequence). Germline trimming cut 6 bases from V and 0 bases from J; bases unmatched to any gene: 10. The CDR3 is 16 residues long. The CDR3 coding sequence is TGCAGTGCCAAAACTTCCGGGACAGCGAACACCGGGGAGCTGTTTTTT. The encoded protein is CSAKTSGTANTGELFF.

This chain uses TRBV20-1 with TRBJ2-7; TRBD2 matches 10 bases. There are 15 residues in the CDR3. CDR1 and CDR2 from the germline V gene are DFQATT and SNEGSKA (reference sequence). Trimming removed 3 bases from V and 3 bases from J; junction bases left unmatched: 8. CDR3 sequence reads: CSASGRASGGYEQYF. The CDR3 DNA follows: TGCAGTGCTAGTGGTCGGGCTAGCGGGGGCTACGAGCAGTACTTC.

This clonotype was counted only a few times. The chain links TRBV12-3 or TRBV12-4 to TRBJ2-7; 8 nucleotides line up with TRBD2. The V gene end was trimmed by 6 bases and the J gene end by 5 bases; junction bases not matched to a gene: 9. The CDR3 totals 14 residues. CDR3 sequence (DNA): TGTGCCAGCAGCCAGGGACTAGTGAGGAACGAGCAGTACTTC. Amino acids: CASSQGLVRNEQYF.

This clonotype was seen a handful of times. V gene TRBV7-9 combines with J gene TRBJ2-1; D remains unclear. The length of the CDR3 is 15 residues. In germline, CDR1 is SEHNR, CDR2 FQNEAQ (reference sequence). V shed 3 bases and J shed 5 bases, with 14 bases lying between them. The CDR3 sequence is CASSFSSLADNEQFF. The CDR3 DNA reads TGTGCCAGCAGCTTTAGTAGCTTGGCCGACAATGAGCAGTTCTTC.

This clonotype was counted ten times or more. J is TRBJ2-7 and V is TRBV27; 9 bases are a match to TRBD1. V lost 5 bases and J lost 5; bases outside the gene matches: 7. Germline loops: CDR1 MNHEY, CDR2 SMNVEV (reference sequence). This CDR3 spans 14 amino acids. CDR3 nucleotides: TGTGCCAGCAGTCCCGGGACAGGGTCCCACGAGCAGTACTTC. Its protein is CASSPGTGSHEQYF.

This clonotype was seen a handful of times. The rearrangement links TRBV7-2 to TRBJ1-1; D is unclear. CDR1 and CDR2 from the germline V gene are SGHTA and FQGNSA. The CDR3 spans 13 residues. The ends were cut back, 5 bases at V and 4 bases at J, with 11 bases in the middle. CDR3 in DNA: TGTGCCAGCAGCCCCGTAGGGCCCACTGAAGCTTTCTTT. Translation: CASSPVGPTEAFF. Full variable domain (remainder filled in from reference TRBV7-2 and TRBJ1-1): GAGVSQSPSNKVTEKGKDVELRCDPISGHTALYWYRQSLGQGLEFLIYFQGNSAPDKSGLPSDRFSAERTGGSVSTLTIQRTQQEDSAVYLCASSPVGPTEAFFGQGTRLTVV.

In this sample, this clonotype turned up a few times. V gene TRBV6-4 combines with J gene TRBJ2-5; D gene unclear. The V end lost 2 bases, the J end lost 5 bases, and 3 bases lay between the germline ends. The CDR3 has 11 residues. CDR1 is MRHNA and CDR2 is SNTAGT in the germline V gene. The CDR3 loop reads CASSDRETQYF. CDR3 sequence (DNA): TGTGCCAGCAGTGACAGGGAGACCCAGTACTTC.

The chain couples TRBV4-1 to TRBJ2-3, with 15 bases matching TRBD2. The junction had 3 bases not matched to a gene; V was cut back by 4 bases and J by 1 base. Germline CDR1 reads MGHRA; CDR2 reads YSYEKL. The CDR3 loop spans 17 amino acids. The CDR3 DNA follows: TGCGCCAGCAGCCTTTGGACTAGCGGGGGGGGCACAGATACGCAGTATTTT. Translation gives CASSLWTSGGGTDTQYF.

The chain joins TRBV10-3 to TRBJ2-2; D remains ambiguous. The ends were cut back, 5 bases at V and 4 bases at J, with 11 bases in the middle. The germline gives CDR1 ENHRY, CDR2 SYGVKD. The CDR3 is made up of 14 amino acids. The CDR3 reads CAISRTAATGELFF. CDR3 nucleotides: TGTGCCATCAGTCGGACGGCTGCCACCGGGGAGCTGTTTTTT.

This clonotype appeared a few times. The chain has TRBV6-2 or TRBV6-3 and TRBJ2-5, with D possibly TRBD1 on 6 matching bases. V was cut by 6 bases and J by 1 base, with 15 bases left in between. CDR1 is MNHEY, CDR2 SVGEGT, per germline. This CDR3 spans 15 amino acids. The CDR3 protein is CASRDETGRQETQYF. CDR3 in DNA: TGTGCCAGCAGGGACGAGACAGGACGCCAAGAGACCCAGTACTTC.

This clonotype was seen more than once but under ten times. J is TRBJ2-7 and V is TRBV5-6; D remains unclear. This CDR3 is built from 13 residues. Trimming removed 2 bases at V and 8 bases at J, with 14 bases between. Per germline, CDR1 SGHDT and CDR2 YYEEEE. The CDR3 loop reads CASSFGPPTQQYF. The CDR3 DNA reads TGTGCCAGCAGCTTTGGACCGCCTACGCAGCAGTACTTC.

The V call is TRBV3-1, the J call TRBJ2-7, with 9 bases identical to TRBD1. The germline CDR1 and CDR2 sequences are LGHDT and YNNKEL (reference sequence). V was clipped by 5 bases and J by 9 bases; unmatched bases: 8. The CDR3 spans 13 residues. The CDR3 DNA reads as TGTGCCAGCAGCAACGGACAGGGGACCGGGCAGTACTTC. Translation: CASSNGQGTGQYF.

This clonotype turned up a few times. The chain links TRBV20-1 to TRBJ2-3; 9 nucleotides agree with TRBD2. V was clipped by 2 bases and J by 1 base; unmatched bases: 1. This CDR3 comprises 14 residues. The germline CDR1 and CDR2 sequences are DFQATT and SNEGSKA (reference sequence). CDR3: CSARSSGGTDTQYF. As DNA, the CDR3 is TGCAGTGCTAGATCTAGCGGGGGCACAGATACGCAGTATTTT.

In this sample, this clonotype turned up many times. V is TRBV10-2 and J is TRBJ2-2, with D hard to call. The V end lost 2 bases, the J end lost 8 bases, and 15 bases lay between the germline ends. Germline V gene sequence: CDR1 WSHSY, CDR2 SAAADI. The CDR3 consists of 15 residues. The CDR3 DNA sequence: TGCGCCAGCAGTGAGAGGGCGGTAAAAAGGGGGGAGCTGTTTTTT. Protein product: CASSERAVKRGELFF.

The gene calls are TRBV18 and TRBJ1-1; tentative D call: TRBD1 (5 bases). The germline V gene has CDR1 KGHSH and CDR2 LQKENI. This CDR3 is built from 17 residues. The germline V and J ends were trimmed by 2 bases and 1 base, with 17 bases remaining between them. CDR3: CASSPVQGIAQNTEAFF. CDR3 bases: TGTGCCAGCTCACCAGTGCAGGGTATCGCTCAGAACACTGAAGCTTTCTTT.

This rearrangement joins TRBV6-1 to TRBJ2-7; 8 positions agree with TRBD2. This CDR3 has 15 residues. Germline CDR1 reads MNHNS; CDR2 reads SASEGT. The J segment lost 1 base and the V segment lost 6 bases, leaving 8 bases of the junction unmatched. CDR3 in DNA: TGTGCCAGCAGCCTCGGGGAGCGGGGGTCCTACGAGCAGTACTTC. Its protein product is CASSLGERGSYEQYF.

This clonotype was seen just once. The rearrangement joins TRBV12-3 or TRBV12-4 to TRBJ2-2; no clear D. CDR3 size: 15 residues. V lost 11 bases and J lost 7, with 23 bases in between. This chain's CDR3 is CALRSETEASGELFF. The CDR3 coding sequence is TGTGCCTTAAGGAGCGAGACCGAAGCTAGCGGGGAGCTGTTTTTT.

There are a few counts of this clonotype. The chain links TRBV18 to TRBJ2-2; TRBD2 is a possible D gene (7 bases). The CDR3 totals 15 residues. Germline-derived CDR1 and CDR2 are KGHSH and LQKENI. V lost 3 bases and J lost 0, with 8 bases in between. Here the CDR3 reads CASSPGGPNTGELFF. The CDR3 DNA follows: TGTGCCAGCTCACCGGGGGGGCCGAACACCGGGGAGCTGTTTTTT.